This TCR beta chain was sequenced for a study of CXCR4 blockade with PD-1 therapy in pancreatic cancer. Notes on the study in general: Frequent tumor clones were encoded by many distinct rearrangements, suggesting shared antigens. Tumors were clonally expanded, mean around 0.14 versus 0.05 in healthy blood.

Concerning this clone: Its antigen is not identified.

Patients who provided the archived tumor blocks had not received neoadjuvant therapy before surgery. Profiling relied on immunoSEQ multiplex PCR, and the TCRdb table lists in-frame clones only, not all of them. The sample shows about 15,000 clones, around 72% of them seen only once. The specimen was tumor tissue. This TCR came from a human donor with pancreatic ductal adenocarcinoma.

Written as DNA, the CDR3 is TGTGCCACCAGCAGAGACCTGGACAGAACAACCGGGGAGCTGTTTTTT. Translating gives CATSRDLDRTTGELFF. The V and J genes are TRBV15 and TRBJ2-2, with a possible D match to TRBD1 (6 bases). The CDR3 contains 16 residues. Germline CDR1 reads LNHNV; CDR2 reads YYDKDF (reference sequence). Trimming took 0 bases from V and 5 from J, leaving 13 bases between them.